The present TCR beta chain was sequenced within a study of T cell repertoires in cytomegalovirus infection. At the level of the study: Well-studied HLA-B-restricted CMV epitopes were used in the study alongside recently identified HLA-C-restricted ones. Overall study results and limits: Carriers of CMV and the relevant HLA type were discriminated by public TCR beta frequency. HLA-C-restricted CMV-specific TCR beta clonotypes were dominant in the ex vivo response.

Concerning this clonotype: As yet, its antigen is unknown.

TCRdb fed the reads into MiXCR, producing one record per CDR3 protein. The sample has roughly 800,000 distinct CDR3 sequences, roughly 28% seen once; the top ten hold around 14%. The source was cultured CD8+ T cells from PBMCs, collected from culture after CMV antigen stimulation. This receptor was identified in a human donor in good health (CMV status not recorded). Some clones in this sample may be carry-over from other donors' samples.

The CDR3 reads CASRGYYGANVLTF. The CDR3 region has the DNA TGTGCCAGCAGGGGATATTATGGGGCCAACGTCCTGACTTTC. V usage is TRBV6-6 and J usage is TRBJ2-6; D is undetermined. V was cut by 6 bases and J by 3 bases, with 9 bases left in between. This CDR3 is built from 14 residues. Germline lookup yields CDR1 MNHNY and CDR2 SVGAGI (reference sequence).